This TCR beta chain was sequenced for a study of CD8 T cells in Susac syndrome. General observations from the study: An acknowledgment was made by the study that its TCR sequencing and HLA analysis involved relatively few individuals.

RNA amounts of about 0.5 to 1 ug underwent reverse transcription with random hexamers. An immunoSEQ multiplex PCR generated amplified TCR beta CDR3 products spanning 54 Vbeta and 13 Jbeta. A single record per CDR3 protein comes from TCRdb applying MiXCR to the immunoSEQ multiplex PCR reads. In the table there are approximately 100,000 distinct CDR3 sequences, 80% to 95% of which are singletons. Notes on this clonotype: The antigen remains unidentified.

Germline CDR1 and CDR2: LNHNV and YYDKDF (reference sequence). The V and J ends lost 3 bases and 8 bases respectively, with 10 bases between them. The CDR3 length is 13 residues. Healthy donors acted as controls, with matching for age and sex. V is TRBV15 and J is TRBJ1-4; D is undetermined. The clonotype was recovered from a human donor in good health. Material for sequencing was CD4+ T cells from PBMCs. The CDR3 sequence: CATSSSDREKLFF. For the CDR3, the DNA is TGTGCCACCAGCAGCAGTGACCGAGAAAAACTGTTTTTT.